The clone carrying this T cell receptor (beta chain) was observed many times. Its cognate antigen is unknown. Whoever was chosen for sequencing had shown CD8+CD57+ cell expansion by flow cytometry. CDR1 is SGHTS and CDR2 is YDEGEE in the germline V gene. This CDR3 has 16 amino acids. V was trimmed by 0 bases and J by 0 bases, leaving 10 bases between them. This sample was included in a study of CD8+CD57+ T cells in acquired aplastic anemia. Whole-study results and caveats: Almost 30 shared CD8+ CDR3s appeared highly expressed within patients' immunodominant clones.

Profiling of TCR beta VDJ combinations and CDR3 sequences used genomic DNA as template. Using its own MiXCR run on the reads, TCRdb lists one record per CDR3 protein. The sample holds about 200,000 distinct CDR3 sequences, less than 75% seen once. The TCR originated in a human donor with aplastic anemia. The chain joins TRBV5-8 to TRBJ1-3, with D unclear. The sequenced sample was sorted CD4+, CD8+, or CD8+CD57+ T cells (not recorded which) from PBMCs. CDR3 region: CASSLGRATSGNTIYF. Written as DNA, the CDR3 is TGTGCCAGCAGCTTGGGCCGGGCTACCTCTGGAAACACCATATATTTT.